This TCR beta chain was observed in a study of identical twins. Study-wide results and limits: Analyses of zero insertions could, in part, be confounded by invariant MAIT and iNKT cells.

A single record per CDR3 protein comes from TCRdb applying MiXCR to the 5' RACE reads. The table has under 900,000 distinct CDR3 sequences, over 9% seen once. V was clipped by 4 bases and J by 9 bases, with 13 bases between them. The CDR3 runs to 13 residues. CDR1 is MNHNS and CDR2 is SASEGT in the germline V gene. A remark on this clonotype: Its target is not known.

These same records also appear under a second study, on yellow fever vaccine responses in identical twins.

This TCR derives from a woman between 18 and 29 years old in good health. Sequencing was done on a sample of PBMCs. This chain uses TRBV6-1 with TRBJ2-1; D is unresolved. In DNA, the CDR3 is TGTGCCAGCAGTGTAACAAAGATCGGTGAGCAGTTCTTC. It is translated as CASSVTKIGEQFF.